The 2 T cell receptor beta chains given below trace back to one sample, sequenced in a study of cytomegalovirus exposure and HLA in healthy donors. A multiplex PCR was run with 60 Vbeta primers and 13 Jbeta primers. The table came from immunoSEQ multiplex PCR; TCRdb's copy has only in-frame clones and leaves some out. This table holds about 170,000 clones, roughly four fifths found once. Sequenced: PBMCs. Source of these receptors: a woman under 30 in good health and CMV-seronegative.

The CDR3 protein is CASSSAWPGRAMNTEAFF. The CDR3 bases are TGTGCCAGCAGCTCCGCATGGCCAGGGAGGGCTATGAACACTGAAGCTTTCTTT. The rearrangement joins TRBV7-4 to TRBJ1-1; a possible D gene is TRBD1 (5 bases). V was clipped by 4 bases and J by 0 bases, with 21 bases between them. The CDR3 contains 18 residues. Germline CDR1 SGHVT, CDR2 SQSDAQ.

The DNA of the CDR3 is TGCGCCAGCAGCACACAGGGGCATGAGCAGTTCTTC. Translating gives CASSTQGHEQFF. The V call is TRBV4-1, the J call TRBJ2-1; TRBD1 matches at 7 bases. The CDR3 is 12 residues long. CDR1 and CDR2 from the germline V gene are MGHRA and YSYEKL. V dropped 5 bases and J dropped 8; count of bases not matched to a gene: 3.